Below, 16 T cell receptor beta chains from the same sample are listed, as sequenced in a study of T cell repertoires in cytomegalovirus infection (dated by TCRdb to about 2019). Antigens of these TCRs are unknown. Explained via the paper, the treatment or condition label denotes: in vitro stimulation with specific CMV peptide epitopes to enrich CMV-specific T cells. The sequencer was an Illumina HiSeq 1500. TCRdb handled the public reads itself, with Q25 trimming in fastp and clone calling in MiXCR, and kept productive beta chains. Merged by CDR3 protein, the rows form single entries marked with the most common genes and DNA. The sample profile shows tens of thousands of distinct CDR3 sequences; 20% of them were found once. The ten biggest clones cover roughly two thirds of the sample. The sequences come from CD8+ T cells from cultured PBMCs, collected from culture after CMV antigen stimulation. The receptors were sampled from a human donor in good health (CMV status not recorded). Some clones in this sample may be carry-over from other donors' samples.

The chain is built from TRBV7-6 and TRBJ2-5, with D uncertain. The V and J ends lost 3 bases and 0 bases respectively, with 8 bases between them. Germline CDR1 is SGHVS and CDR2 is FNYEAQ. The CDR3 spans 14 residues. CDR3 in DNA: TGTGCCAGCAGCTTGAATCCCTACCAAGAGACCCAGTACTTC. Encoded protein: CASSLNPYQETQYF. Variable domain in full (rest from reference TRBV7-6 and TRBJ2-5): GAGVSQSPRYKVTKRGQDVALRCDPISGHVSLYWYRQALGQGPEFLTYFNYEAQQDKSGLPNDRFSAERPEGSISTLTIQRTEQRDSAMYRCASSLNPYQETQYFGPGTRLLVL.

This clonotype was seen only a few times. The chain joins TRBV7-8 to TRBJ2-5; 12 positions agree with TRBD1. J was trimmed by 5 bases and V by 8 bases; bases with no gene match: 9. The CDR3 covers 15 residues. Per germline, CDR1 SGHVS and CDR2 FQNEAQ. CDR3 loop: CASSVPGQGAETQYF. The CDR3 DNA follows: TGTGCCAGCTCCGTCCCGGGACAGGGGGCGGAGACCCAGTACTTC.

The chain has TRBV6-4 and TRBJ2-3; a weak D match, TRBD1 (6 bases). Trimming took 3 bases from V and 0 from J, leaving 10 bases between them. Germline V gives CDR1 MRHNA, CDR2 SNTAGT. This CDR3 comprises 15 residues. The CDR3, as DNA: TGTGCCAGCAGTGAGGGGGCAGGGAGCACAGATACGCAGTATTTT. It is translated as CASSEGAGSTDTQYF.

The chain uses TRBV7-2 and TRBJ2-1, with TRBD2 matching over 9 bases. V gave up 4 bases and J gave up 1 base; unmatched junction bases: 5. CDR1 is SGHTA, CDR2 FQGNSA, per germline. The CDR3 length is 16 residues. CDR3 nucleotide sequence: TGTGCCAGCAGCTGGCGGACTAGCGCTTCCTACAATGAGCAGTTCTTC. Amino acids: CASSWRTSASYNEQFF.

V usage is TRBV30 and J usage is TRBJ1-2; 12 positions agree with TRBD1. The trim removed 7 bases at V and 7 bases at J, leaving 10 bases unmatched. The length of the CDR3 is 14 residues. Germline V lookup: CDR1 GTSNPN, CDR2 SVGIG (reference sequence). The DNA of the CDR3 is TGTGCCTTGTTCTCGGGACAGGGGGCGATTGGCTACACCTTC. It is translated as CALFSGQGAIGYTF. Variable domain in full (rest from reference TRBV30 and TRBJ1-2): SQTIHQWPATLVQPVGSPLSLECTVEGTSNPNLYWYRQAAGRGLQLLFYSVGIGQISSEVPQNLSASRPQDRQFILSSKKLLLSDSGFYLCALFSGQGAIGYTFGSGTRLTVV.

This clonotype was counted a single time. A much more abundant neighbour one base away suggests this may be a read error. This rearrangement joins TRBV7-6 to TRBJ2-2; D might be TRBD1 (7 bases). The CDR3 consists of 17 residues. From germline, CDR1 is SGHVS and CDR2 FNYEAQ. CDR3 bases: TGTGCCAGCAGCTCCCCAGGGGGTGGCGGGGACACCGGGGAGCTGTATTTT. Residues: CASSSPGGGGDTGELYF.

This clonotype turned up a few times. This chain connects TRBV6-2 or TRBV6-3 to TRBJ2-7, with TRBD1 matching over 7 bases. CDR1 is MNHEY, CDR2 SVGEGT, per germline. The CDR3 is 13 amino acids. V was pared by 7 bases and J by 6 bases, with 9 bases of the junction left unmatched. CDR3 in DNA: TGTGCCAGCACCGGGACAGCGTGGGCCGAGCAGTACTTC. Protein sequence: CASTGTAWAEQYF.

The rearrangement links TRBV12-3 or TRBV12-4 to TRBJ1-6; weak D call: TRBD1 (5 bases). The CDR3 runs to 15 residues. V lost 1 base to trimming and J lost 7 bases, with 11 bases between them. The CDR3 here is CASSLGDRQNSPLHF. The DNA of the CDR3 is TGTGCCAGCAGTTTAGGCGACAGACAAAATTCACCCCTCCACTTT.

This chain connects TRBV7-2 to TRBJ1-2; no clear D gene. V was clipped by 1 base and J by 8 bases, with 20 bases between them. Germline V lookup: CDR1 SGHTA, CDR2 FQGNSA. The CDR3 covers 16 residues. This CDR3 is CASSLGVGGNNGGYTF. CDR3 bases: TGTGCCAGCAGCTTAGGGGTGGGAGGGAATAATGGCGGCTACACCTTC. The full variable domain, completed using reference TRBV7-2 and TRBJ1-2, is GAGVSQSPSNKVTEKGKDVELRCDPISGHTALYWYRQSLGQGLEFLIYFQGNSAPDKSGLPSDRFSAERTGGSVSTLTIQRTQQEDSAVYLCASSLGVGGNNGGYTFGSGTRLTVV.

The V call is TRBV6-2 or TRBV6-3, the J call TRBJ2-5, with D perhaps assigned TRBD1 or TRBD2 (7 bases each). The CDR3 runs to 16 residues. Germline V gene lookup returns CDR1 MNHEY and CDR2 SVGEGT. V was clipped by 7 bases and J by 2 bases, with 20 bases between them. The CDR3 is CASTPTSQGGQETQYF. CDR3 nucleotides: TGTGCCAGCACCCCCACCTCCCAGGGGGGGCAAGAGACCCAGTACTTC.

V gene TRBV6-5 combines with J gene TRBJ2-7; D perhaps matches TRBD1 (6 bases). The V and J ends lost 5 bases and 1 base respectively, with 18 bases between them. The CDR3 contains 16 residues. In germline, CDR1 is MNHEY, CDR2 SVGAGI. The CDR3 nucleotides are TGTGCCAGCAGTACCGATCCAGGGACACTATCCTACGAGCAGTACTTC. Amino acids: CASSTDPGTLSYEQYF.

V and J are TRBV5-1 and TRBJ2-2; unclear D gene. Germline-derived CDR1 and CDR2 are SGHRS and YFSETQ. This CDR3 is built from 15 residues. Trimming removed 4 bases from V and 1 base from J, with 11 bases in between. CDR3 DNA sequence: TGCGCCAGCAGCGGAACGGCAGTGAACACCGGGGAGCTGTTTTTT. As protein: CASSGTAVNTGELFF.

The V gene is TRBV4-3, the J gene TRBJ2-3; D unresolved. CDR3 length: 13 residues. The V end lost 1 base, the J end lost 6 bases, and 8 bases lay between the germline ends. Germline lookup yields CDR1 LGHNA and CDR2 YSLEER. CDR3 loop: CASSQVYGDTQYF. CDR3 coding DNA: TGCGCCAGCAGCCAAGTGTATGGGGATACGCAGTATTTT.

The chain uses TRBV24-1 and TRBJ1-5, with D hard to call. V shed 6 bases and J shed 2 bases, with 13 bases lying between them. There are 15 residues in the CDR3. CDR1 is KGHDR, CDR2 SFDVKD, per germline. CDR3 protein: CATSPGGFGNQPQHF. The CDR3 coding sequence is TGTGCCACCAGTCCAGGAGGGTTCGGCAATCAGCCCCAGCATTTT.

This clonotype was counted many times. The gene calls are TRBV7-2 and TRBJ1-4; tentative D call: TRBD1 (5 bases). CDR1 is SGHTA and CDR2 is FQGNSA in the germline V gene. The V and J ends lost 8 bases and 6 bases respectively, with 13 bases between them. This CDR3 is 13 amino acids long. CDR3 nucleotide sequence: TGTGCCAGCCATATGGGGGATGATGAAAAACTGTTTTTT. This sequence encodes CASHMGDDEKLFF.

The rearrangement joins TRBV7-8 to TRBJ1-1; unclear D gene. V was cut by 1 base and J by 5 bases, with 8 bases left in between. Germline V lookup: CDR1 SGHVS, CDR2 FQNEAQ. This CDR3 contains 13 residues. This chain's CDR3 is CASSLGDATEAFF. The CDR3 bases are TGTGCCAGCAGCTTAGGTGATGCTACTGAAGCTTTCTTT.